Included here is one T cell receptor beta chain sequence, with context. What it binds is unknown. Treatment reported: 15 to 20 received Ad26.COV2.S at low or high dose, single or two shots; 5 received placebo; per-sample allocation not given. Following the first vaccine or placebo injection, samples were taken on day 63. Vaccination used an Ad26 vector expressing Wuhan-strain SARS-CoV-2 spike. This entry is derived from a study of Ad26.COV2.S vaccination and SARS-CoV-2 variants. Overall study findings and caveats: The TCR breadth and depth analyses may have produced an underestimate of total T cell responses.

The repertoire was sequenced with immunoSEQ multiplex PCR; TCRdb's copy has only in-frame clones and lacks some. The repertoire has about 480,000 clones, around 90% of them found once; the top ten carry roughly 12%. CDR1 SGHRS and CDR2 YFSETQ come from the germline V gene. This CDR3 is 15 amino acids long. V lost 4 bases, J lost 4 bases, and 9 bases stayed unmatched. Material: peripheral blood, obtained in a trial of Ad26.COV2.S vaccine versus placebo. This chain uses TRBV5-1 with TRBJ1-2; 8 nucleotides agree with TRBD1. The clonotype originates from a person aged 18-60 years who received the Ad26.COV2.S COVID-19 vaccine or a placebo. The CDR3 DNA sequence: TGCGCCAGCAGCGGAGACAGGGGCGAAGGCTATGGCTACACCTTC. This encodes CASSGDRGEGYGYTF.